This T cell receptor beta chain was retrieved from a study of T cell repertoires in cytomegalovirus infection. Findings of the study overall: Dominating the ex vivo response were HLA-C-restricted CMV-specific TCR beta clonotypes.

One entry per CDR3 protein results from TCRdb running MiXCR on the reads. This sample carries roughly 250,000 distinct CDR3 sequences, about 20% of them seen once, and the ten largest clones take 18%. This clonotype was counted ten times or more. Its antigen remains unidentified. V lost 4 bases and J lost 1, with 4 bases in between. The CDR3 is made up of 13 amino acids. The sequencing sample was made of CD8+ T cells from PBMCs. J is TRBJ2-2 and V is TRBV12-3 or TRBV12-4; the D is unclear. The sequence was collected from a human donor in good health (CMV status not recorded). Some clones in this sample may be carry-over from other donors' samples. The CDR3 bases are TGTGCCAGCAGTTCAGAGAACACCGGGGAGCTGTTTTTT. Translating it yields CASSSENTGELFF.